This T cell receptor beta chain is from a study of T-cell reconstitution after alpha-beta-depleted transplantation in children. Unique molecular identifiers were used in preparing the TCRbeta library. TCRdb redid the calling of the PCR reads with MiXCR, one entry per CDR3 protein. This sample has roughly 200,000 distinct CDR3 sequences, with 13% to 15% found just once. The CDR3 extends over 14 amino acids. Trimming pared 0 bases from V and 2 bases from J, leaving 7 bases between. Germline V gene sequence: CDR1 MNHEY, CDR2 SVGAGI. At least ten counts were recorded for this clonotype. This sequence was found in a human donor who donated a stem cell graft to a child with acute lymphoblastic leukemia. The gene calls are TRBV6-5 and TRBJ1-2, with D unresolved. The specimen comprised PBMCs from the stem cell graft donor, sampled from the stem cell graft. CDR3 sequence: CASSYSGGNYGYTF. The CDR3 coding sequence is TGTGCCAGCAGTTACTCGGGCGGAAACTATGGCTACACCTTC.